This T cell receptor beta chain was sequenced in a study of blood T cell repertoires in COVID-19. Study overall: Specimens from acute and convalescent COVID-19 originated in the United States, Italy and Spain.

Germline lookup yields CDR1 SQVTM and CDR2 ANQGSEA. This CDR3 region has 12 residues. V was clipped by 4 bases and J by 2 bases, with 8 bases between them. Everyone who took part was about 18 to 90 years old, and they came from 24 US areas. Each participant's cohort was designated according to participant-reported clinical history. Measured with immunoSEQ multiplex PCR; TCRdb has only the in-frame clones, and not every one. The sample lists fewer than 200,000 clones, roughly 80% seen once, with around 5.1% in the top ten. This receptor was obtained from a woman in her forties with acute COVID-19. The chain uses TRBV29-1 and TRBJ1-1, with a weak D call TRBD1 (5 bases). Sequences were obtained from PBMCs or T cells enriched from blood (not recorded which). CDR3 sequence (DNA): TGCAGCGTTGGACAGAGAAACACTGAAGCTTTCTTT. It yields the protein CSVGQRNTEAFF.